A selection of T cell receptor beta chains follows, all from one sample in a study of OX40 agonist ivuxolimab in advanced cancers. The method was immunoSEQ multiplex PCR; TCRdb's version includes in-frame clones alone and lacks a portion of them. The sample yields around 34,000 clones, roughly 79% seen once. Sequenced here: CD4+ or CD8+ T cells sorted from blood, sampled in a trial of the OX40 agonist ivuxolimab. The receptors were gathered from an adult with an advanced solid tumor such as melanoma, head and neck, liver or kidney cancer. The CDR3 runs from the conserved cysteine through the conserved F or W. The D gene is left open where the match is weak. Clone size is shown for a subset of rows, as once, few, many or a class of expanded clone.

J: TRBJ2-3
D: NA
V: TRBV4-3
size: NA
CDR3: CASSEDAYTDTQYF
DNA: TGCGCCAGCAGTGAGGACGCGTACACAGATACGCAGTATTTT

J: TRBJ2-4
D: NA
V: TRBV7-9
size: once
CDR3: CASSLGHKNIQYF
DNA: TGTGCCAGCAGCTTAGGTCACAAAAACATTCAGTACTTC

J: TRBJ1-3
D: NA
V: TRBV9
size: NA
CDR3: CASSAVEGHTIYF
DNA: TGTGCCAGCAGCGCTGTCGAGGGTCACACCATATATTTT

J: TRBJ1-2
D: TRBD1
V: TRBV9
size: NA
CDR3: CASSAGTGRSYGYTF
DNA: TGTGCCAGCAGCGCCGGGACAGGGCGGTCCTATGGCTACACCTTC

J: TRBJ1-1
D: TRBD1
V: TRBV11-3
size: NA
CDR3: CASSYTGDTEAFF
DNA: TGTGCCAGCAGCTACACAGGGGACACTGAAGCTTTCTTT

J: TRBJ2-7
D: TRBD2
V: TRBV5-5
size: NA
CDR3: CASSPGLAGSYEQYF
DNA: TGTGCCAGCAGCCCGGGACTAGCGGGGTCCTACGAGCAGTACTTC

J: TRBJ2-3
D: NA
V: TRBV2
size: few
CDR3: CASSDVRSTDTQYF
DNA: TGTGCCAGCAGTGATGTCAGATCCACAGATACGCAGTATTTT

J: TRBJ1-5
D: NA
V: TRBV2
size: few
CDR3: CASQQGVEPQHF
DNA: TGTGCCAGCCAACAGGGCGTGGAGCCCCAGCATTTT

J: TRBJ2-7
D: NA
V: TRBV25-1
size: NA
CDR3: CASSNPSSYEQYF
DNA: TGTGCCAGCAGTAATCCTAGCTCCTACGAGCAGTACTTC

J: TRBJ2-7
D: NA
V: TRBV4-3
size: NA
CDR3: CASSQAATAYEQYF
DNA: TGCGCCAGCAGCCAGGCGGCTACCGCCTACGAGCAGTACTTC

J: TRBJ1-4
D: NA
V: TRBV11-3
size: NA
CDR3: CAASGTPKSSTNEKLFF
DNA: TGTGCCGCGTCGGGGACCCCCAAATCCTCAACTAATGAAAAACTGTTTTTT

J: TRBJ2-7
D: TRBD2
V: TRBV11-2
size: once
CDR3: CASSRTSGIMYEQYF
DNA: TGTGCCAGCAGCCGGACTAGCGGGATAATGTACGAGCAGTACTTC

J: TRBJ2-7
D: TRBD1
V: TRBV6-5
size: NA
CDR3: CASRRQGGYEQYF
DNA: TGTGCCAGCAGAAGACAGGGGGGCTACGAGCAGTACTTC

J: TRBJ2-6
D: NA
V: TRBV7-6
size: NA
CDR3: CASTSGASGANVLTF
DNA: TGTGCCAGCACCTCCGGCGCCTCTGGGGCCAACGTCCTGACTTTC

J: TRBJ1-1
D: NA
V: TRBV11-2
size: NA
CDR3: CASSLLTDANTEAFF
DNA: TGTGCCAGCAGCTTACTGACAGATGCTAACACTGAAGCTTTCTTT

J: TRBJ1-1
D: TRBD1
V: TRBV18
size: NA
CDR3: CASSLRQGLDTEAFF
DNA: TGTGCCAGCTCCCTCCGACAGGGCTTGGACACTGAAGCTTTCTTT